Listed below are T cell receptor beta chains from one sample, sequenced in a study of Graves' ophthalmopathy and Graves' hyperthyroidism. TCRdb reanalysed the multiplex PCR reads using MiXCR and keeps one entry per CDR3 protein. Altogether about 180,000 distinct CDR3 sequences are present, 30% to 45% being singletons, with the ten largest covering 4.5% to 6%. The specimen was peripheral blood. The receptor set was obtained from a middle-aged woman with Graves' ophthalmopathy. Both conserved end residues are part of each CDR3. Each record gives: D gene, J gene, V gene, CDR3 length, clone size, CDR3 protein, CDR3 DNA. D genes are given only for firm matches. The size of a clone is reported for some rows only, either as once, few or many, or as a class for expanded clones.

d_gene: TRBD2
j_gene: TRBJ2-7
v_gene: TRBV20-1
len: 17
abundance: NA
CDR3aa: CSANLAGGPVVSYEQYF
CDR3nt: TGCAGTGCTAACCTAGCGGGAGGGCCTGTGGTCTCCTACGAGCAGTACTTC

d_gene: NA
j_gene: TRBJ2-7
v_gene: TRBV27
len: 14
abundance: NA
CDR3aa: CASSRVDSSYEQYF
CDR3nt: TGTGCCAGCAGTCGAGTGGACAGCTCCTACGAGCAGTACTTC

d_gene: TRBD1
j_gene: TRBJ2-2
v_gene: TRBV5-1
len: 16
abundance: NA
CDR3aa: CASSRGQDRAPGELFF
CDR3nt: TGCGCCAGCAGCCGCGGACAGGACAGGGCCCCCGGGGAGCTGTTTTTT

d_gene: NA
j_gene: TRBJ2-7
v_gene: TRBV6-8
len: 14
abundance: medium-sized
CDR3aa: CASSQGTPGHEQYF
CDR3nt: TGTGCCAGCAGTCAAGGGACCCCTGGACACGAGCAGTACTTC

d_gene: TRBD1
j_gene: TRBJ1-3
v_gene: TRBV6-1
len: 13
abundance: NA
CDR3aa: CASSPGQAFTIYF
CDR3nt: TGTGCCAGCAGCCCTGGACAGGCGTTCACCATATATTTT

d_gene: NA
j_gene: TRBJ1-1
v_gene: TRBV30
len: 11
abundance: few
CDR3aa: CAWKGNTEAFF
CDR3nt: TGTGCCTGGAAGGGGAACACTGAAGCTTTCTTT

d_gene: NA
j_gene: TRBJ1-5
v_gene: TRBV19
len: 14
abundance: NA
CDR3aa: CASSIDRAQEPQHF
CDR3nt: TGTGCCAGTAGTATAGACAGGGCTCAAGAGCCCCAGCATTTT

d_gene: TRBD1
j_gene: TRBJ1-2
v_gene: TRBV10-2
len: 15
abundance: many
CDR3aa: CASNPGQGANYGYTF
CDR3nt: TGCGCCAGCAACCCAGGACAGGGAGCTAACTATGGCTACACCTTC

d_gene: NA
j_gene: TRBJ1-1
v_gene: TRBV6-5
len: 15
abundance: NA
CDR3aa: CASSTRGRMNTEAFF
CDR3nt: TGTGCCAGCAGTACTCGAGGACGGATGAACACTGAAGCTTTCTTT

d_gene: NA
j_gene: TRBJ1-6
v_gene: TRBV6-4
len: 12
abundance: NA
CDR3aa: CASSGPWSPLHF
CDR3nt: TGTGCCAGCAGTGGCCCATGGTCACCCCTCCACTTT

d_gene: NA
j_gene: TRBJ2-7
v_gene: TRBV11-2
len: 15
abundance: many
CDR3aa: CASSLDYYQIYEQYF
CDR3nt: TGTGCCAGCAGCTTAGATTACTATCAGATCTACGAGCAGTACTTC

d_gene: NA
j_gene: TRBJ2-7
v_gene: TRBV27
len: 14
abundance: many
CDR3aa: CASSLYTSSYEQYF
CDR3nt: TGTGCCAGCAGTTTATACACCAGCTCCTACGAGCAGTACTTC

d_gene: NA
j_gene: TRBJ2-2
v_gene: TRBV11-2
len: 13
abundance: NA
CDR3aa: CASSLSAAGELFF
CDR3nt: TGTGCCAGCAGCCTTTCTGCGGCCGGGGAGCTGTTTTTT

d_gene: NA
j_gene: TRBJ1-5
v_gene: TRBV6-4
len: 17
abundance: NA
CDR3aa: CASSHIGRITVNQPQHF
CDR3nt: TGTGCCAGCAGTCACATTGGACGGATCACCGTCAATCAGCCCCAGCATTTT

d_gene: TRBD1
j_gene: TRBJ2-2
v_gene: TRBV6-1
len: 14
abundance: NA
CDR3aa: CASSRDRETGELFF
CDR3nt: TGTGCCAGCAGTAGGGACAGGGAGACCGGGGAGCTGTTTTTT

d_gene: NA
j_gene: TRBJ1-6
v_gene: TRBV28
len: 15
abundance: many
CDR3aa: CASSFLQGDNSPLHF
CDR3nt: TGTGCCAGCAGTTTTCTCCAGGGAGATAATTCACCCCTCCACTTT

d_gene: NA
j_gene: TRBJ1-1
v_gene: TRBV6-2/TRBV6-3
len: 16
abundance: few
CDR3aa: CASSYSTSRRNTEAFF
CDR3nt: TGTGCCAGCAGTTACTCGACGTCCAGGAGAAACACTGAAGCTTTCTTT

d_gene: NA
j_gene: TRBJ1-5
v_gene: TRBV15
len: 13
abundance: many
CDR3aa: CATSTNQGQPQHF
CDR3nt: TGTGCCACCAGCACTAACCAGGGGCAGCCCCAGCATTTT

d_gene: NA
j_gene: TRBJ1-1
v_gene: TRBV6-5
len: 14
abundance: many
CDR3aa: CASSYSKGNTEAFF
CDR3nt: TGTGCCAGCAGTTACTCGAAGGGGAACACTGAAGCTTTCTTT

d_gene: TRBD2
j_gene: TRBJ2-7
v_gene: TRBV20-1
len: 13
abundance: NA
CDR3aa: CSARGGGYYEQYF
CDR3nt: TGCAGTGCTAGAGGGGGGGGGTACTACGAGCAGTACTTC

d_gene: NA
j_gene: TRBJ2-3
v_gene: TRBV12-3/TRBV12-4
len: 13
abundance: NA
CDR3aa: CASSPPSSFTQYF
CDR3nt: TGTGCCAGCAGCCCACCCTCCAGTTTTACGCAGTATTTT

d_gene: TRBD1
j_gene: TRBJ1-6
v_gene: TRBV7-2
len: 15
abundance: many
CDR3aa: CASSLRTGDNSPLHF
CDR3nt: TGTGCCAGCAGCTTAAGGACAGGGGATAATTCACCCCTCCACTTT

d_gene: NA
j_gene: TRBJ2-7
v_gene: TRBV6-2/TRBV6-3
len: 13
abundance: many
CDR3aa: CASSYTGPLEQYF
CDR3nt: TGTGCCAGCAGTTACACCGGACCGCTCGAGCAGTACTTC

d_gene: NA
j_gene: TRBJ1-5
v_gene: TRBV6-1
len: 16
abundance: NA
CDR3aa: CASSRDTGSSNQPQHF
CDR3nt: TGTGCCAGCAGTAGAGATACCGGGAGTAGCAATCAGCCCCAGCATTTT

d_gene: TRBD1
j_gene: TRBJ2-2
v_gene: TRBV28
len: 16
abundance: NA
CDR3aa: CASSSPGQGKGGELFF
CDR3nt: TGTGCCAGCAGTTCCCCGGGACAGGGGAAGGGCGGGGAGCTGTTTTTT

d_gene: NA
j_gene: TRBJ1-5
v_gene: TRBV6-2/TRBV6-3
len: 17
abundance: many
CDR3aa: CASSYSNLGRDNQPQHF
CDR3nt: TGTGCCAGCAGTTACTCGAACTTGGGAAGGGACAATCAGCCCCAGCATTTT

d_gene: TRBD1
j_gene: TRBJ2-7
v_gene: TRBV7-2
len: 15
abundance: NA
CDR3aa: CASSSRSDRVGEQYF
CDR3nt: TGTGCCAGCAGCTCCCGTTCAGACAGGGTTGGCGAGCAGTACTTC

d_gene: NA
j_gene: TRBJ1-1
v_gene: TRBV20-1
len: 15
abundance: many
CDR3aa: CSARDRVGLGTEAFF
CDR3nt: TGCAGTGCTAGAGATCGGGTAGGGCTGGGCACTGAAGCTTTCTTT

d_gene: NA
j_gene: TRBJ2-7
v_gene: TRBV29-1
len: 14
abundance: NA
CDR3aa: CSVEVPGQAYEQYF
CDR3nt: TGCAGCGTCGAAGTCCCGGGACAAGCCTACGAGCAGTACTTC

d_gene: NA
j_gene: TRBJ1-5
v_gene: TRBV28
len: 14
abundance: NA
CDR3aa: CASSPYPGRQPQHF
CDR3nt: TGTGCCAGCAGTCCCTACCCGGGGCGTCAGCCCCAGCATTTT

d_gene: NA
j_gene: TRBJ1-2
v_gene: TRBV28
len: 15
abundance: few
CDR3aa: CASRYGPYTAKGYTF
CDR3nt: TGTGCCAGCAGATATGGACCTTATACAGCGAAAGGCTACACCTTC

d_gene: NA
j_gene: TRBJ2-7
v_gene: TRBV28
len: 16
abundance: NA
CDR3aa: CASSQLLGDPTYEQYF
CDR3nt: TGCGCCAGCAGCCAACTCCTGGGAGATCCCACCTACGAGCAGTACTTC

d_gene: TRBD1
j_gene: TRBJ2-2
v_gene: TRBV6-2/TRBV6-3
len: 19
abundance: NA
CDR3aa: CASSYRPAGGVSRTGELFF
CDR3nt: TGTGCCAGCAGTTACCGCCCAGCAGGGGGTGTTTCTCGAACCGGGGAGCTGTTTTTT

d_gene: TRBD1
j_gene: TRBJ1-3
v_gene: TRBV29-1
len: 14
abundance: many
CDR3aa: CSVVVTGRGNTIYF
CDR3nt: TGCAGCGTCGTAGTGACAGGGAGAGGAAACACCATATATTTT

d_gene: TRBD1
j_gene: TRBJ1-1
v_gene: TRBV28
len: 17
abundance: many
CDR3aa: CASIRGDREYRNTEAFF
CDR3nt: TGTGCCAGCATCCGTGGGGACAGGGAGTACAGGAACACTGAAGCTTTCTTT

d_gene: TRBD1
j_gene: TRBJ1-5
v_gene: TRBV19
len: 17
abundance: many
CDR3aa: CASSTLGGRGRGQPQHF
CDR3nt: TGTGCCAGTAGTACCCTCGGGGGCAGGGGGCGCGGACAGCCCCAGCATTTT

d_gene: TRBD1
j_gene: TRBJ2-7
v_gene: TRBV30
len: 14
abundance: many
CDR3aa: CAWSPGQAPYEQYF
CDR3nt: TGTGCCTGGAGTCCGGGACAGGCGCCCTACGAGCAGTACTTC

d_gene: NA
j_gene: TRBJ2-7
v_gene: TRBV30
len: 13
abundance: many
CDR3aa: CAWRDRRFYEQYF
CDR3nt: TGTGCCTGGAGAGACAGGAGATTCTACGAGCAGTACTTC

d_gene: NA
j_gene: TRBJ1-1
v_gene: TRBV19
len: 15
abundance: NA
CDR3aa: CASTDKRGLWTEAFF
CDR3nt: TGTGCCAGTACTGACAAAAGGGGTCTGTGGACTGAAGCTTTCTTT

d_gene: NA
j_gene: TRBJ1-1
v_gene: TRBV20-1
len: 15
abundance: many
CDR3aa: CSARVPGRLNTEAFF
CDR3nt: TGCAGTGCTCGGGTCCCGGGACGTTTGAACACTGAAGCTTTCTTT

d_gene: NA
j_gene: TRBJ1-2
v_gene: TRBV6-2/TRBV6-3
len: 11
abundance: many
CDR3aa: CASSYFWGYTF
CDR3nt: TGTGCCAGCAGTTACTTTTGGGGCTACACCTTC

d_gene: TRBD2
j_gene: TRBJ2-2
v_gene: TRBV7-8
len: 17
abundance: once
CDR3aa: CASSASYPGGNTGELFF
CDR3nt: TGTGCCAGCAGCGCCTCTTACCCGGGGGGAAACACCGGGGAGCTGTTTTTT

d_gene: NA
j_gene: TRBJ1-1
v_gene: TRBV29-1
len: 13
abundance: NA
CDR3aa: CSVETDLNTEAFF
CDR3nt: TGCAGCGTTGAAACCGATTTGAACACTGAAGCTTTCTTT

d_gene: NA
j_gene: TRBJ2-5
v_gene: TRBV12-3/TRBV12-4
len: 14
abundance: NA
CDR3aa: CASHGDQGGETQYF
CDR3nt: TGTGCCAGCCACGGGGACCAGGGGGGAGAGACCCAGTACTTC

d_gene: TRBD1
j_gene: TRBJ2-5
v_gene: TRBV5-6
len: 14
abundance: many
CDR3aa: CASSPDRGQETQYF
CDR3nt: TGTGCCAGCAGCCCGGACAGGGGGCAAGAGACCCAGTACTTC

d_gene: TRBD1
j_gene: TRBJ1-6
v_gene: TRBV12-3/TRBV12-4
len: 14
abundance: many
CDR3aa: CASRPGTGDSPLHF
CDR3nt: TGTGCCAGCAGGCCCGGGACAGGAGATTCACCCCTCCACTTT

d_gene: NA
j_gene: TRBJ1-2
v_gene: TRBV7-9
len: 14
abundance: many
CDR3aa: CASSLQGLAYGYTF
CDR3nt: TGTGCCAGCAGCTTACAGGGGTTGGCCTATGGCTACACCTTC

d_gene: NA
j_gene: TRBJ2-6
v_gene: TRBV7-8
len: 15
abundance: many
CDR3aa: CASSPRDSGANVLTF
CDR3nt: TGTGCCAGCAGCCCGAGGGATAGTGGGGCCAACGTCCTGACTTTC